This T cell receptor (beta chain) was recovered during a study of blood T cell repertoires in COVID-19. The method was immunoSEQ multiplex PCR; TCRdb's version includes in-frame clones alone and lacks a portion of them. This sample has 40,000 to 45,000 clones, with roughly 89% found just once. This clonotype was sampled from a man in his forties or fifties with active COVID-19. The sequencing sample was made of peripheral blood.

The DNA of the CDR3 is TGTGCCAGCAGCTACATGGGGACAGGGAAAAATGAGCAGTTCTTC. It encodes CASSYMGTGKNEQFF. The V gene is TRBV11-3, the J gene TRBJ2-1; TRBD1 agrees at 9 bases. The CDR3 contains 15 residues. Trimming took 4 bases from V and 7 from J; bases not matched to a gene: 8. Germline-derived CDR1 and CDR2 are SGHNT and YENEEA.